The sequence of this T cell receptor beta chain was determined in a study of STAT5B mutations in CD4+ large granular lymphocyte leukemia. Germline assignment: CDR1 LNHDA and CDR2 SQIVND (reference sequence). The CDR3 spans 14 residues. Trimming removed 5 bases at V and 5 bases at J, with 15 bases between. For this clone: What it recognizes is unknown.

The survey-level immunoSEQ assay was used. Clones were sequenced by immunoSEQ multiplex PCR, and TCRdb holds only the in-frame ones, with some missing. The profile shows tens of thousands of clones, roughly 87% of them singletons. Study results and caveats: CD4-sorted patient repertoires seemed more clonal than healthy CD4+ repertoires. TRBV06-family usage was enriched in top patient clones (8/27) versus controls (2/35).

The chain employs TRBV19 and TRBJ2-5; D remains unclear. The sequenced material came from CD4+ T cells from blood buffy coats. The source of this sequence is a human donor in good health. The CDR3, as DNA: TGTGCCAGTAGTTTGATTGGGGTGGGCGAGACCCAGTACTTC. This translates into CASSLIGVGETQYF.